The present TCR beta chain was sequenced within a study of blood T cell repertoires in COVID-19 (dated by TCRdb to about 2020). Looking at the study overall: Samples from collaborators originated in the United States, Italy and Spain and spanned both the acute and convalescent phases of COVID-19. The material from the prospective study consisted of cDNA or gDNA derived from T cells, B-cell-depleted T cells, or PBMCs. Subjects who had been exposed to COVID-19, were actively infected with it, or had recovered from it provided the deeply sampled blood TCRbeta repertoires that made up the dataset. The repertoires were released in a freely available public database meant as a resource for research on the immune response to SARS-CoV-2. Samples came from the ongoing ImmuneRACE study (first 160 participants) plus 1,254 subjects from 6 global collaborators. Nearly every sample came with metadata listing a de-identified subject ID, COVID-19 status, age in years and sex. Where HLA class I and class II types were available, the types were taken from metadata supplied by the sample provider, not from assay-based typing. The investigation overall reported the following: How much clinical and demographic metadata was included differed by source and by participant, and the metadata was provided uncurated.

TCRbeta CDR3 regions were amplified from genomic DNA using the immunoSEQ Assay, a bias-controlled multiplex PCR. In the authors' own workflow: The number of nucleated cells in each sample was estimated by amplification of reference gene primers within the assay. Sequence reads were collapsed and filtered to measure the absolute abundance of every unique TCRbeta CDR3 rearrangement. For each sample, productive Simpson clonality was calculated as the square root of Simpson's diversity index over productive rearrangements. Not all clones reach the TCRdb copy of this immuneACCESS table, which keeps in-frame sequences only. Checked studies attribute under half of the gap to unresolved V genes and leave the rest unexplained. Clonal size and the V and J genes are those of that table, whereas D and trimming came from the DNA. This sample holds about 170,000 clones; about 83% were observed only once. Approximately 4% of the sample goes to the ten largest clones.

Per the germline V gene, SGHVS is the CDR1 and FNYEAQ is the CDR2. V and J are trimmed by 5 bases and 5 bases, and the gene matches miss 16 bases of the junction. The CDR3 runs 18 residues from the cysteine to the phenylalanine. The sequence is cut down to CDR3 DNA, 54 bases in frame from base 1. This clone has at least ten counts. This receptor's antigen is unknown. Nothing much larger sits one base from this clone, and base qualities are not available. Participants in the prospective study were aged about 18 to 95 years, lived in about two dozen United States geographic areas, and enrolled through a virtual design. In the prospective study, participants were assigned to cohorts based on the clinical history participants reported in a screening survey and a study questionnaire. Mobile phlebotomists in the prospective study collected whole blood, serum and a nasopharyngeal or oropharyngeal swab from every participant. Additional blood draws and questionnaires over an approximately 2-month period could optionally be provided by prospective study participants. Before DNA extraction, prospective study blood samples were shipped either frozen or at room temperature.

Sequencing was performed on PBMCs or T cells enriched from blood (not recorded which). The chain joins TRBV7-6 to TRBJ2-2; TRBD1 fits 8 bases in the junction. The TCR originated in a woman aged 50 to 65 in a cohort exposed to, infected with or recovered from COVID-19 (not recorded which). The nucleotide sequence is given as TGTGCCAGCAGCCCCAGGGCAGGGGGCATAAGAGAAACCGGGGAGCTGTTTTTT. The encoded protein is CASSPRAGGIRETGELFF.